The clone carrying this T cell receptor (beta chain) occurred a few times. The data originate from a study of shared clonotypes between healthy human individuals. The CDR3 runs 18 residues. From germline, CDR1 is MNHEY and CDR2 SMNVEV (reference sequence). Germline trimming cut 5 bases from V and 4 bases from J; bases unmatched to any gene: 11. Here immunoSEQ multiplex PCR was the method, and the copy in TCRdb shows in-frame clones only, minus some. The sample includes hundreds of thousands of clones, 74% of them seen just once. The chain recombines TRBV27 with TRBJ2-1, with 13 bases that match TRBD2. The TCR originated in a woman aged 25 to 39 in good health. Input material: memory CD4+ T cells sorted from blood. As for subset: CD45RA-negative fraction. The CDR3 protein is CASSLGLAGLGIYNEQFF. In DNA, the CDR3 is TGTGCCAGCAGTCTGGGACTAGCGGGATTGGGAATATACAATGAGCAGTTCTTC.